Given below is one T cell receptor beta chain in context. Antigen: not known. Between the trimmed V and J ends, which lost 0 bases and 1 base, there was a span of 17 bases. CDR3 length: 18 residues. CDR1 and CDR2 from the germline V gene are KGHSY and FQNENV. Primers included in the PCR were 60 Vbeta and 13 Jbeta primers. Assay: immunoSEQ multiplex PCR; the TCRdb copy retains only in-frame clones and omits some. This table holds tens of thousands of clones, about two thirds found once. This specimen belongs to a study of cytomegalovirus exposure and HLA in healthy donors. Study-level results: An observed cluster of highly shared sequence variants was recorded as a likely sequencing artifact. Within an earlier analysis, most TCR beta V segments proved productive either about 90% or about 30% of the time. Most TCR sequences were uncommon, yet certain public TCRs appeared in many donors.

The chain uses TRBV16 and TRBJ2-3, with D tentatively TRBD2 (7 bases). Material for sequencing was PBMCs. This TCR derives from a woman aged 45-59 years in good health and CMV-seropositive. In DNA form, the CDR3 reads TGTGCCAGCAGCCAATCTCGGCGGGGGCTTGGAGGCACAGATACGCAGTATTTT. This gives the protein CASSQSRRGLGGTDTQYF. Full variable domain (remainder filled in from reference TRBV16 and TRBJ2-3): GEEVAQTPKHLVRGEGQKAKLYCAPIKGHSYVFWYQQVLKNEFKFLISFQNENVFDETGMPKERFSAKCLPNSPCSLEIQATKLEDSAVYFCASSQSRRGLGGTDTQYFGPGTRLTVL.